The clone carrying this T cell receptor beta chain was picked up a small number of times. Antigen: not known. The sample originates from a study of post-analysis software for immune sequencing data. Germline V gene data show CDR1 as KGHDR and CDR2 as SFDVKD. V was trimmed by 7 bases and J by 2 bases, leaving 9 bases between them. This CDR3 comprises 13 residues. Tagging with unique molecular identifiers was a feature of the TCR beta cDNA libraries. TCRdb passed the PCR reads through MiXCR, listing each CDR3 protein once. The table shows about 770,000 distinct CDR3 sequences, with around 42% occurring only once. Study-wide results and limits: Included in a set of four or five TRBV segments more frequent in patients than controls were TRBV5-6, TRBV5-1 and TRBV20-1.

The chain uses TRBV24-1 and TRBJ2-3; tentative D call: TRBD2 (5 bases). The receptor was isolated from a girl between 5 and 17 years old with multiple sclerosis. The specimen sequenced was blood. The CDR3: CATRTGSTDTQYF. CDR3 in DNA: TGTGCCACCAGAACGGGATCCACAGATACGCAGTATTTT.